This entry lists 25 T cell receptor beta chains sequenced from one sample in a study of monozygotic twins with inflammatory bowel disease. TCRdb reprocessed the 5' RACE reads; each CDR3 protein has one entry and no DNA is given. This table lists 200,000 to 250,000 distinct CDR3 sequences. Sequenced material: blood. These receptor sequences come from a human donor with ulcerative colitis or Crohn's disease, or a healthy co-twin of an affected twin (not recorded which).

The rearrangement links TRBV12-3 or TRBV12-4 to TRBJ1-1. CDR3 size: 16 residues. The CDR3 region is CASRETIAAPNTEAFF.

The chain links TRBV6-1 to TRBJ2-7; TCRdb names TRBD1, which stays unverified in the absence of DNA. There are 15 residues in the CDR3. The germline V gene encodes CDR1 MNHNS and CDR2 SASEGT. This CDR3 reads CASISTGGFFFEQYF.

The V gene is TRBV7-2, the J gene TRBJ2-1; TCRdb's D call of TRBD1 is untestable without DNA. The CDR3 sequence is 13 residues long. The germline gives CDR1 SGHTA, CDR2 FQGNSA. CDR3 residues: CASSPDRVNEQFF.

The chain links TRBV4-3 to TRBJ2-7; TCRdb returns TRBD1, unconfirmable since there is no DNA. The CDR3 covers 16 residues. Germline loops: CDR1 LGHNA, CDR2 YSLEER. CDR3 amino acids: CASSQDITGKFNEQYF.

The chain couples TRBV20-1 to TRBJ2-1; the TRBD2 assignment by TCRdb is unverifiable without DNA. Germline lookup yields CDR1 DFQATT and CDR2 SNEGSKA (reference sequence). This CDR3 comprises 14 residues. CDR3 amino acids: CSAPGLAGGNEQFF.

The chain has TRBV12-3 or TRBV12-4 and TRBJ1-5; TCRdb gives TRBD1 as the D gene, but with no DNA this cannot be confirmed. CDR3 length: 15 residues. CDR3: CASTFGLQGGQPQHF.

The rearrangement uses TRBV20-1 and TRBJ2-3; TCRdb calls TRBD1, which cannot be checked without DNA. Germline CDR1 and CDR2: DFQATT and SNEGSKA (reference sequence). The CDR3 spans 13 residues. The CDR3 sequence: CSASRDGADTQYF.

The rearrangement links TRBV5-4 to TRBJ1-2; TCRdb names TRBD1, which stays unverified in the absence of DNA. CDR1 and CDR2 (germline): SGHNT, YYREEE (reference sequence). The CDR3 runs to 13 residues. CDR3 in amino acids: CASSSGQGLGYTF.

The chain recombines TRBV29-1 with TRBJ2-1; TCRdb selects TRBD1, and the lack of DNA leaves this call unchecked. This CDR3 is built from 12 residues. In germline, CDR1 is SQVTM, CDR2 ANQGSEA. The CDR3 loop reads CSGAGVYNEQFF.

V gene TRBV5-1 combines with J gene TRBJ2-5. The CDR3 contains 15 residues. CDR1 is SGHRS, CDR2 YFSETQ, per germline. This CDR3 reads CASSWYDRDQETQYF.

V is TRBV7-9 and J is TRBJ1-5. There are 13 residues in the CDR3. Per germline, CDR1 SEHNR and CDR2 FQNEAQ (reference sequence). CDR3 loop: CASSLEVNQPQHF. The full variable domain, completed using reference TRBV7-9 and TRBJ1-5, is DTGVSQNPRHKITKRGQNVTFRCDPISEHNRLYWYRQTLGQGPEFLTYFQNEAQLEKSRLLSDRFSAERPKGSFSTLEIQRTEQGDSAMYLCASSLEVNQPQHFGDGTRLSIL.

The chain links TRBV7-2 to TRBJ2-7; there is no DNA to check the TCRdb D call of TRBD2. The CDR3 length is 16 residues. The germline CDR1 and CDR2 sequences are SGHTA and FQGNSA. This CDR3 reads CASSPYRSSGTYEQYF. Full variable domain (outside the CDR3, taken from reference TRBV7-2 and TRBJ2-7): GAGVSQSPSNKVTEKGKDVELRCDPISGHTALYWYRQSLGQGLEFLIYFQGNSAPDKSGLPSDRFSAERTGGSVSTLTIQRTQQEDSAVYLCASSPYRSSGTYEQYFGPGTRLTVT.

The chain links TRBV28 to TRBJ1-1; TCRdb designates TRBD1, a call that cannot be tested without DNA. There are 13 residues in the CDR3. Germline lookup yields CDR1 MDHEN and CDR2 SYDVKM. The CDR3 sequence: CASGDRQNTEAFF.

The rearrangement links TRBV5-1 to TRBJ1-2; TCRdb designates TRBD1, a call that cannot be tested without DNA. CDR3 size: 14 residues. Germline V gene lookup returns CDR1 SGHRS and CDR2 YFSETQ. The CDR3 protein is CASKAQSGIYGYTF.

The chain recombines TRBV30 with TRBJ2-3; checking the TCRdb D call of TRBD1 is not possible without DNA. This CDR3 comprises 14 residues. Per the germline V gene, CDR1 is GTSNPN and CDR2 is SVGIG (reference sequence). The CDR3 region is CAWGGMGLWDTQYF.

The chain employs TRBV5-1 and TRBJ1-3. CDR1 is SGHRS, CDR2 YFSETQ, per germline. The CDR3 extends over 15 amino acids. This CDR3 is CASSFGPSSGNTIYF. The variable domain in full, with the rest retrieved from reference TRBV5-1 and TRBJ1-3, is KAGVTQTPRYLIKTRGQQVTLSCSPISGHRSVSWYQQTPGQGLQFLFEYFSETQRNKGNFPGRFSGRQFSNSRSEMNVSTLELGDSALYLCASSFGPSSGNTIYFGEGSWLTVV.

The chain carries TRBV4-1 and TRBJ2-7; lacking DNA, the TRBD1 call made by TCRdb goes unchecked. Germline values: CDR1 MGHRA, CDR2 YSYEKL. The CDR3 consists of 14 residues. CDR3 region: CASSQSTGVDEQYF.

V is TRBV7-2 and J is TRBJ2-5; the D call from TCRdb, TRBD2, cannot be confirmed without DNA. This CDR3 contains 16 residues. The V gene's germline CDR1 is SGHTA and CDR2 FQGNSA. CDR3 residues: CASSLTPLQGGETQYF.

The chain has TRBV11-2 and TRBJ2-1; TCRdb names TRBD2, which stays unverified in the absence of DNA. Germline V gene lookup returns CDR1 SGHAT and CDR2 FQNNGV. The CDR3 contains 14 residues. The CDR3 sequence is CASSPRDLYNEQFF.

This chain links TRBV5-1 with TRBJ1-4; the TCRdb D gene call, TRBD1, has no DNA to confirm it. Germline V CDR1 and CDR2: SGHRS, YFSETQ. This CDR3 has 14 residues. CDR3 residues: CASSFGTGLEKLFF. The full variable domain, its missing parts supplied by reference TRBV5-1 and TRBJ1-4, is KAGVTQTPRYLIKTRGQQVTLSCSPISGHRSVSWYQQTPGQGLQFLFEYFSETQRNKGNFPGRFSGRQFSNSRSEMNVSTLELGDSALYLCASSFGTGLEKLFFGSGTQLSVL.

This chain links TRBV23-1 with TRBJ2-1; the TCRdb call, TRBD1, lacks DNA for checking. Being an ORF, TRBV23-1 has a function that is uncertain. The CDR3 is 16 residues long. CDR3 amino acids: CASSQFIPGPDNEQFF.

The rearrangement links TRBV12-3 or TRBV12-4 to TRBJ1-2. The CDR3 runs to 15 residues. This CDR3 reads CASSPRIPGNYGYTF.

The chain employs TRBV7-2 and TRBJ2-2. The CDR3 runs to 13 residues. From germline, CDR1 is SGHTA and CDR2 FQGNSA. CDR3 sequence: CASARLRTGELFF.

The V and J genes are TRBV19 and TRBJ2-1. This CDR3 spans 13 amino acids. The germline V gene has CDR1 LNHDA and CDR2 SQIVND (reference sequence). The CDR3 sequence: CASSIDRGNEQFF.

The CDR3 loop reads CASSRRDQSATNEKLFF. The genes are TRBV18 and TRBJ1-4; TCRdb names TRBD1, which stays unverified in the absence of DNA. From germline, CDR1 is KGHSH and CDR2 LQKENI. The CDR3 totals 17 residues.